This TCR beta chain was found in a study of blood T cell repertoires in COVID-19. Study summary: The United States, Italy and Spain provided the acute and convalescent COVID-19 samples. Sample material is recorded as cDNA or gDNA derived from T cells, B-cell-depleted T cells, or PBMCs.

Per the study methods: Reference gene primer amplification in the assay estimated nucleated cell counts. The repertoire was sequenced with immunoSEQ multiplex PCR; TCRdb's copy has only in-frame clones and lacks some. V and J calls and clone size are as listed in that table; D and trimming were resolved from the DNA. The sample includes around 150,000 clones, over 65% of them seen just once. There are 11 residues in the CDR3. Germline V CDR1 and CDR2: GTSNPN, SVGIG (reference sequence). V lost 0 bases, J lost 3 bases, and 3 bases lay in between. Sequencing used peripheral blood. The chain recombines TRBV30 with TRBJ2-7; unclear D gene. The clonotype was recovered from a man aged 55 to 70 with acute or convalescent COVID-19. For the CDR3, the DNA is TGTGCCTGGAGTGTCGGCTACGAGCAGTACTTC. Translated: CAWSVGYEQYF.